A single sample is the source of the 32 T cell receptor beta chains below, sequenced in a study of T cell responses to AZD1222 COVID-19 vaccine. The repertoire was sequenced with immunoSEQ multiplex PCR; TCRdb's copy has only in-frame clones and lacks some. The table shows fewer than 90,000 clones, with 86% occurring only once. Specimen: peripheral blood, collected 28 days after the second AZD1222 dose. Receptor source: an adult who received the AZD1222 COVID-19 vaccine.

The V gene is TRBV7-6, the J gene TRBJ2-3, with D uncertain. The V end lost 4 bases, the J end lost 2 bases, and 13 bases lay between the germline ends. The germline V gene encodes CDR1 SGHVS and CDR2 FNYEAQ. This CDR3 is built from 15 residues. As DNA, the CDR3 is TGTGCCAGCAGCTCCCGGACGGCAACCACAGATACGCAGTATTTT. It yields the protein CASSSRTATTDTQYF. Drawing the rest from reference TRBV7-6 and TRBJ2-3, the complete variable domain is GAGVSQSPRYKVTKRGQDVALRCDPISGHVSLYWYRQALGQGPEFLTYFNYEAQQDKSGLPNDRFSAERPEGSISTLTIQRTEQRDSAMYRCASSSRTATTDTQYFGPGTRLTVL.

The rearrangement links TRBV28 to TRBJ1-5; 8 bases map to TRBD1. The CDR3 runs 15 residues. V shed 5 bases and J 7 bases; nucleotides not matched to a gene: 10. Germline lookup yields CDR1 MDHEN and CDR2 SYDVKM. This CDR3 reads CASSTGQGVSQPQHF. As DNA, the CDR3 is TGTGCCAGCAGTACAGGACAGGGAGTCAGCCAGCCCCAGCATTTT.

The rearrangement links TRBV28 to TRBJ1-4, with 8 bases matching TRBD1. This CDR3 contains 14 residues. The germline V gene has CDR1 MDHEN and CDR2 SYDVKM. V lost 3 bases and J lost 10; bases outside the gene matches: 7. The DNA of the CDR3 is TGTGCCAGCAGTTTTAGTGACAGGGGAGGAAAACTGTTTTTT. Its protein is CASSFSDRGGKLFF.

V gene TRBV4-1 combines with J gene TRBJ2-3, with 7 bases fitting TRBD2. The trim removed 0 bases at V and 5 bases at J, leaving 8 bases unmatched. Germline CDR1 reads MGHRA; CDR2 reads YSYEKL. The CDR3 extends over 16 amino acids. CDR3 nucleotide sequence: TGCGCCAGCAGCCAAGATTCTGCGGGAGCGAGAGATACGCAGTATTTT. Translating gives CASSQDSAGARDTQYF.

The chain recombines TRBV30 with TRBJ1-5; no reliable D call. V lost 2 bases, J lost 4 bases, and 21 bases lay in between. The germline CDR1 and CDR2 sequences are GTSNPN and SVGIG (reference sequence). This CDR3 region has 17 residues. Here the CDR3 reads CAWSRGVGKSVNQPQHF. CDR3 DNA sequence: TGTGCCTGGAGTCGGGGAGTAGGCAAGTCGGTGAATCAGCCCCAGCATTTT.

The count of this clone is one. V gene TRBV6-4 combines with J gene TRBJ2-3, with TRBD2 matching 14 bases. Germline-derived CDR1 and CDR2 are MRHNA and SNTAGT. V shed 5 bases and J 5 bases; nucleotides not matched to a gene: 6. This CDR3 is built from 16 residues. CDR3 sequence: CASSQGLAGAEDTQYF. The CDR3 nucleotides are TGTGCCAGCAGTCAGGGACTAGCGGGAGCTGAAGATACGCAGTATTTT.

The chain combines TRBV2 with TRBJ2-5; TRBD1 is a possible D gene (6 bases). Germline V gene data show CDR1 as SNHLY and CDR2 as FYNNEI. This CDR3 is built from 14 residues. V was shortened by 8 bases and J by 5 bases, with 18 bases between the two germline ends. The CDR3 is CASHPTGHSETQYF. CDR3 DNA sequence: TGTGCCAGCCACCCGACGGGACATTCCGAGACCCAGTACTTC.

The chain uses TRBV6-2 or TRBV6-3 and TRBJ2-3; tentative D call: TRBD2 (5 bases). Germline CDR1 reads MNHEY; CDR2 reads SVGEGT. The CDR3 covers 16 residues. The germline V and J ends were trimmed by 2 bases and 2 bases, with 14 bases remaining between them. The CDR3 sequence: CASSYARSGLTDTQYF. CDR3 nucleotide sequence: TGTGCCAGCAGTTACGCTAGAAGCGGACTCACAGATACGCAGTATTTT.

The V gene is TRBV5-6, the J gene TRBJ2-5; TRBD1 is a possible D gene (6 bases). V was trimmed by 3 bases and J by 5 bases, leaving 8 bases between them. This CDR3 has 12 amino acids. Looked up from germline, CDR1 is SGHDT and CDR2 is YYEEEE. The CDR3 reads CASSWGPETQYF. The CDR3 bases are TGTGCCAGCAGCTGGGGGCCCGAGACCCAGTACTTC.

The table lists this clone with a few counts. This chain uses TRBV11-2 with TRBJ2-7; D perhaps matches TRBD2 (7 bases). The V end was cut by 5 bases, the J end by 7 bases, with 21 bases between. The CDR3 contains 15 residues. CDR1 and CDR2 (germline): SGHAT, FQNNGV. The CDR3 protein is CASSPRVGGRKEQYF. CDR3 nucleotide sequence: TGTGCCAGCAGCCCCCGTGTGGGGGGGCGGAAGGAGCAGTACTTC.

A single count supports this clone. The chain links TRBV5-1 to TRBJ2-1; the D call may be TRBD1 or TRBD2 (5 bases each). CDR1 and CDR2 (germline): SGHRS, YFSETQ. Deletions cut 0 bases from V and 12 bases from J, with 13 bases between. CDR3 length equals 13 residues. The CDR3 here is CASSLGLGVGQFF. CDR3 nucleotides: TGCGCCAGCAGCTTGGGCTTGGGGGTAGGGCAGTTCTTC.

The CDR3 nucleotides read TGCGCCAGCAGCTTGTGGGGAGGGATGACAGCGAACACCGGGGAGCTGTTTTTT. It is translated as CASSLWGGMTANTGELFF. This chain connects TRBV5-1 to TRBJ2-2, with 7 bases fitting TRBD2. The CDR3 extends over 18 amino acids. The ends lost 1 base at V and 0 bases at J; junction bases unmatched: 9. Germline-derived CDR1 and CDR2 are SGHRS and YFSETQ. Looking up the rest from reference TRBV5-1 and TRBJ2-2 gives the full variable domain: KAGVTQTPRYLIKTRGQQVTLSCSPISGHRSVSWYQQTPGQGLQFLFEYFSETQRNKGNFPGRFSGRQFSNSRSEMNVSTLELGDSALYLCASSLWGGMTANTGELFFGEGSRLTVL.

This chain links TRBV18 with TRBJ2-7; D perhaps matches TRBD2 (5 bases). CDR3 length: 15 amino acids. V lost 5 bases, J lost 3 bases, and 17 bases lay in between. Per the germline V gene, CDR1 is KGHSH and CDR2 is LQKENI. CDR3 sequence reads: CASSDAPGLRYEQYF. The CDR3, as DNA: TGTGCCAGCTCAGACGCCCCGGGGTTGCGCTACGAGCAGTACTTC.

In its sample, this clone was seen once. The DNA for the CDR3 is TGTGCCAGCAGCTTAGAGGGGACAAACCTACGGGAGCAGTACTTC. Protein product: CASSLEGTNLREQYF. The chain uses TRBV7-2 and TRBJ2-7; possibly TRBD1 for D (6 bases). Trimming stripped 1 base from V and 7 bases from J, with 17 bases between. Looked up from germline, CDR1 is SGHTA and CDR2 is FQGNSA. CDR3 length: 15 amino acids.

The chain links TRBV7-3 to TRBJ2-6, with D uncertain. There are 15 residues in the CDR3. Between the trimmed V and J ends, which lost 3 bases and 2 bases, there was a span of 8 bases. Germline CDR1 and CDR2: SGHTA and FQGTGA. For the CDR3, the DNA is TGTGCCAGCAGCTTCGCTGGGGCTGGGGCCAACGTCCTGACTTTC. Amino acids: CASSFAGAGANVLTF.

The chain links TRBV7-9 to TRBJ2-3; TRBD1 agrees at 7 bases. The CDR3 spans 14 residues. V lost 3 bases and J lost 3; bases outside the gene matches: 3. CDR1 and CDR2 from the germline V gene are SEHNR and FQNEAQ (reference sequence). The CDR3 DNA is TGTGCCAGCAGCTTCACAGGGGAAACAGATACGCAGTATTTT. Amino acid sequence: CASSFTGETDTQYF.

The sample holds one count of this clone. The genes are TRBV6-2 or TRBV6-3 and TRBJ1-5; D is possibly TRBD1 (6 bases). V lost 6 bases to trimming and J lost 0 bases, with 12 bases between them. The CDR3 is 15 residues long. Germline CDR1 MNHEY, CDR2 SVGEGT. The CDR3 loop reads CASSGQFYSNQPQHF. The CDR3 bases are TGTGCCAGCAGCGGACAGTTTTATAGCAATCAGCCCCAGCATTTT.

The rearrangement joins TRBV3-1 (or the pseudogene TRBV3-2) to TRBJ2-5; a possible D gene is TRBD1 (5 bases). The V end lost 3 bases, the J end lost 4 bases, and 12 bases lay between the germline ends. The CDR3 runs 14 residues. Germline-derived CDR1 and CDR2 are LGHDT and YNNKEL (reference sequence). The CDR3 region is CASSHIEDIETQYF. The DNA for the CDR3 is TGTGCCAGCAGCCACATAGAGGACATAGAGACCCAGTACTTC.

This sequence joins TRBV7-9 and TRBJ2-7; possible D gene TRBD1, 5 bases. Trimming stripped 0 bases from V and 4 bases from J, with 13 bases between. The CDR3 has 15 residues. CDR1 is SEHNR, CDR2 FQNEAQ, per germline (reference sequence). CDR3 DNA: TGTGCCAGCAGCTTAGCCCAGGGAAGCATTTACGAGCAGTACTTC. Translated: CASSLAQGSIYEQYF.

J is TRBJ1-3 and V is TRBV6-6; 7 nucleotides line up with TRBD1. V lost 2 bases, J lost 2 bases, and 3 bases stayed unmatched. This CDR3 is 15 amino acids long. The V gene's germline CDR1 is MNHNY and CDR2 SVGAGI (reference sequence). The CDR3 loop reads CASSYQGGAGNTIYF. The DNA of the CDR3 is TGTGCCAGCAGTTACCAGGGGGGCGCTGGAAACACCATATATTTT.

The rearrangement joins TRBV19 to TRBJ2-7; 7 bases line up with TRBD2. Germline CDR1 reads LNHDA; CDR2 reads SQIVND (reference sequence). The CDR3 is 11 amino acids. Trimming at V came to 6 bases and at J to 5 bases, leaving 1 base not matched to a gene. The CDR3: CASRRGNEQYF. CDR3 nucleotide sequence: TGTGCCAGTAGGCGGGGGAACGAGCAGTACTTC.

Of note for this clone: Other DNA sequences in this sample translate to the same CDR3. CDR3 region: CASTWYRSGELFF. In DNA form, the CDR3 reads TGTGCCAGCACCTGGTACAGGTCCGGGGAGCTGTTTTTT. The gene calls are TRBV6-5 and TRBJ2-2; D might be TRBD1 (5 bases). Germline-derived CDR1 and CDR2 are MNHEY and SVGAGI. This CDR3 has 13 amino acids. Deletions cut 7 bases from V and 6 bases from J, with 12 bases between.

CDR3 bases: TGTGCCAGCAAAATGAGGGGGTCAGATCAGCCCCAGCATTTT. This sequence encodes CASKMRGSDQPQHF. The chain combines TRBV6-5 with TRBJ1-5, with D tentatively TRBD1 (6 bases). The CDR3 runs 14 residues. The germline V gene encodes CDR1 MNHEY and CDR2 SVGAGI. Trimming removed 7 bases from V and 5 bases from J, with 15 bases in between.

The chain is built from TRBV27 and TRBJ2-3; 8 bases are a match to TRBD2. The CDR3 is 16 amino acids. Germline-derived CDR1 and CDR2 are MNHEY and SMNVEV (reference sequence). Unmatched junction bases numbered 10, after V lost 5 bases and J lost 3 bases. CDR3 region: CASSPGGRWWTDTQYF. The CDR3 coding sequence is TGTGCCAGCAGTCCAGGCGGGAGGTGGTGGACAGATACGCAGTATTTT.

The chain is built from TRBV15 and TRBJ1-2, with TRBD1 matching over 7 bases. V was pared by 6 bases and J by 3 bases, with 4 bases of the junction left unmatched. The germline V gene encodes CDR1 LNHNV and CDR2 YYDKDF (reference sequence). The CDR3 loop spans 13 amino acids. DNA of the CDR3: TGTGCCACCAGACCAGGGGGTGACTATGGCTACACCTTC. As protein: CATRPGGDYGYTF. The whole variable domain, remainder taken from reference TRBV15 and TRBJ1-2, is DAMVIQNPRYQVTQFGKPVTLSCSQTLNHNVMYWYQQKSSQAPKLLFHYYDKDFNNEADTPDNFQSRRPNTSFCFLDIRSPGLGDTAMYLCATRPGGDYGYTFGSGTRLTVV.

This chain uses TRBV28 with TRBJ1-2; 11 bases align to TRBD1. The CDR3 runs 15 residues. Losses at the gene ends were 5 bases for V and 4 bases for J; bases not matched to a gene: 6. Germline-derived CDR1 and CDR2 are MDHEN and SYDVKM. This chain's CDR3 is CASSIGQGAVYGYTF. CDR3 in DNA: TGTGCCAGCAGTATCGGACAGGGGGCAGTCTATGGCTACACCTTC.

The chain combines TRBV11-2 with TRBJ2-7, with D uncertain. The germline V gene encodes CDR1 SGHAT and CDR2 FQNNGV. This CDR3 has 15 residues. Trimming removed 0 bases at V and 3 bases at J, with 12 bases between. In DNA, the CDR3 is TGTGCCAGCAGCTTAGAATGGCAGAGCTTCTACGAGCAGTACTTC. Protein product: CASSLEWQSFYEQYF.

The chain has TRBV18 and TRBJ1-1, with a weak D call TRBD1 (5 bases). With 5 bases removed from V and 6 bases from J, the gap between germline ends came to 19 bases. The germline CDR1 and CDR2 sequences are KGHSH and LQKENI. The CDR3 length is 15 residues. CDR3 nucleotides: TGTGCCAGCTCAACGTGGGAGGGGCCCGGTGCTGAAGCTTTCTTT. It codes for CASSTWEGPGAEAFF. Full variable domain (rest looked up from reference TRBV18 and TRBJ1-1): NAGVMQNPRHLVRRRGQEARLRCSPMKGHSHVYWYRQLPEEGLKFMVYLQKENIIDESGMPKERFSAEFPKEGPSILRIQQVVRGDSAAYFCASSTWEGPGAEAFFGQGTRLTVV.

The CDR3 sequence is CASSLKQNYEQYF. DNA of the CDR3: TGTGCCAGCAGTTTAAAACAGAACTACGAGCAGTACTTC. The J gene is TRBJ2-7, the V gene TRBV27; D gene uncertain. The CDR3 totals 13 residues. Germline V gene data show CDR1 as MNHEY and CDR2 as SMNVEV (reference sequence). The ends were cut back, 2 bases at V and 3 bases at J, with 8 bases in the middle.

The rearrangement joins TRBV5-1 to TRBJ2-7, with TRBD2 matching over 9 bases. Germline-derived CDR1 and CDR2 are SGHRS and YFSETQ. The CDR3 is 14 residues long. Trimming cost V 2 bases and J 4 bases; bases outside gene matches: 4. Here the CDR3 DNA reads TGCGCCAGCAGCTTTAGCGGGGGTCTGTACGAGCAGTACTTC. Protein: CASSFSGGLYEQYF.

This chain links TRBV9 with TRBJ2-1, with TRBD1 matching 10 bases. Per germline, CDR1 SGDLS and CDR2 YYNGEE. Losses at the gene ends were 4 bases for V and 5 bases for J; bases not matched to a gene: 9. The CDR3 length is 16 residues. In nucleotides, the CDR3 is TGTGCCAGCAGCCCCCGAGGACAGGGGGGGAACAATGAGCAGTTCTTC. Translating gives CASSPRGQGGNNEQFF.

This clone turned up a few times. The chain employs TRBV7-8 and TRBJ2-3, with TRBD2 as a possible D gene (5 bases). CDR1 is SGHVS and CDR2 is FQNEAQ in the germline V gene. Trimming took off 0 bases at V and 0 bases at J, with 13 bases between the two ends. CDR3 size: 17 residues. The CDR3 loop is CASSLASRDSSTDTQYF. CDR3 bases: TGTGCCAGCAGCTTAGCCTCCCGGGATTCTAGCACAGATACGCAGTATTTT.